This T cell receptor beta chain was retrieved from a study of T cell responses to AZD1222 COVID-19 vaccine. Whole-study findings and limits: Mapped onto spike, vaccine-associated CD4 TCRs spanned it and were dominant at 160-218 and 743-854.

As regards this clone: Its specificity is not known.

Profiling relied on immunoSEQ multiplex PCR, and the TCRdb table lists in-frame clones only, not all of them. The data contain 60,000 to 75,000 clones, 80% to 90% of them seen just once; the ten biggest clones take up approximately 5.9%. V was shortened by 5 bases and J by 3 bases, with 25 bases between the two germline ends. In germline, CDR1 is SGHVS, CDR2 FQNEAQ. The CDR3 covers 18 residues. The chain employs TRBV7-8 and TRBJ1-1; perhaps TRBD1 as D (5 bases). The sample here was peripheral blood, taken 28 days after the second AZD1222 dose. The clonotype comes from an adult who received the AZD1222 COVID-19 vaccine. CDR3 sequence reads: CASSQPPGRVGLDTEAFF. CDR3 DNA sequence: TGTGCCAGCAGCCAGCCCCCTGGCAGGGTGGGATTGGACACTGAAGCTTTCTTT.